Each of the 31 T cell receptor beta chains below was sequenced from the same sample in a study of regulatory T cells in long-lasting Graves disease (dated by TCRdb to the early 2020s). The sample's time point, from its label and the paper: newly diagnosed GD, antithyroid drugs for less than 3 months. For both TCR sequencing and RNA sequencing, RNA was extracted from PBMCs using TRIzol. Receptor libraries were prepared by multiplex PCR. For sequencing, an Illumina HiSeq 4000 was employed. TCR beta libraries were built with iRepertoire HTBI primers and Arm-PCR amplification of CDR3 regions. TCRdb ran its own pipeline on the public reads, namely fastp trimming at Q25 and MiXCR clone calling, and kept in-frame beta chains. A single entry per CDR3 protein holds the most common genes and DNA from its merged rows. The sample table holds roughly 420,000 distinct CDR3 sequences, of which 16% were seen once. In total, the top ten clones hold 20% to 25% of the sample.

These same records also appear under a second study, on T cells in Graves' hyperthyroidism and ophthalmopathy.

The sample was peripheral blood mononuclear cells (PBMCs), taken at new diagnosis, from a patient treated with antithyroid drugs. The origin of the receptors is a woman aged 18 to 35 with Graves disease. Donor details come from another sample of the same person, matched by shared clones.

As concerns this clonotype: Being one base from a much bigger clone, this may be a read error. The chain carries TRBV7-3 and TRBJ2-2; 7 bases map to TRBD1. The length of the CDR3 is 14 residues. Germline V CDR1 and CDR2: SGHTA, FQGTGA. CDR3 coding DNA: TGTGCCAGCAGCGCCCGGGACAGCACCGGGGAGCTGTCTTTT. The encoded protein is CASSARDSTGELSF. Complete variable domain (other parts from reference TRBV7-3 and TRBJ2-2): GAGVSQTPSNKVTEKGKYVELRCDPISGHTALYWYRQSLGQGPEFLIYFQGTGAADDSGLPNDRFFAVRPEGSVSTLKIQRTERGDSAVYLCASSARDSTGELSFGEGSRLTVL.

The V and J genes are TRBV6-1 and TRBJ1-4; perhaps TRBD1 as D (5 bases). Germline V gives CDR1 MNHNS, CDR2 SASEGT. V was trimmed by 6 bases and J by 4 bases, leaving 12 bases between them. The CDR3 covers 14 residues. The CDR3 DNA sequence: TGTGCCAGCAGGGGGGAACAGCTTAATGAAAAACTGTTTTTT. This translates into CASRGEQLNEKLFF.

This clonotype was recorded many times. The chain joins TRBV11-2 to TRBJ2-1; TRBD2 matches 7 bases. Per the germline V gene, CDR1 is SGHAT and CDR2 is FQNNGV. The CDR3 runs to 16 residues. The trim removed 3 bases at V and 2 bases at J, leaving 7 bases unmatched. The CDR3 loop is CASSFLSSGPYNEQFF. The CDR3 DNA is TGTGCCAGCAGCTTCTTGTCTAGCGGACCCTACAATGAGCAGTTCTTC.

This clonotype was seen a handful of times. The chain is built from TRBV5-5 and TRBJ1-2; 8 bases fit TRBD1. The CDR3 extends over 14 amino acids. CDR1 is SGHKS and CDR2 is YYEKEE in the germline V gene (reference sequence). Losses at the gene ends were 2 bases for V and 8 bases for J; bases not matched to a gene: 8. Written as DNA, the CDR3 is TGTGCCAGCAGCTTCCAGGGGGCTCTGTTGGGCTACACCTTC. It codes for CASSFQGALLGYTF.

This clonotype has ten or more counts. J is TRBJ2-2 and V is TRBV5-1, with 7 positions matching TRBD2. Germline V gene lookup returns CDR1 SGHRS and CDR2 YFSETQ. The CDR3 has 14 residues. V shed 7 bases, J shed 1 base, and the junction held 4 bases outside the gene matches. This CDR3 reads CASLLAENTGELFF. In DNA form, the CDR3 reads TGCGCCAGCTTGCTAGCGGAGAACACCGGGGAGCTGTTTTTT.

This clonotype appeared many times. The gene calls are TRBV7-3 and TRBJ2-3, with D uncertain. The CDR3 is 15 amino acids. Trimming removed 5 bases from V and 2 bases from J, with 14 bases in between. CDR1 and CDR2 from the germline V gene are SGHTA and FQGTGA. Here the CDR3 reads CASSNNLGITDTQYF. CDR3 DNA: TGTGCCAGCAGCAATAACTTGGGGATCACAGATACGCAGTATTTT.

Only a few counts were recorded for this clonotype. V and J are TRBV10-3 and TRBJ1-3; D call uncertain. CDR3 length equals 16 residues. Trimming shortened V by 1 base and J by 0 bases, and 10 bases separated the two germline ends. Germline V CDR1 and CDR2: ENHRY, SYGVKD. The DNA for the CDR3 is TGTGCCATCAGTGAGTTAGGACGGAACTCTGGAAACACCATATATTTT. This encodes CAISELGRNSGNTIYF.

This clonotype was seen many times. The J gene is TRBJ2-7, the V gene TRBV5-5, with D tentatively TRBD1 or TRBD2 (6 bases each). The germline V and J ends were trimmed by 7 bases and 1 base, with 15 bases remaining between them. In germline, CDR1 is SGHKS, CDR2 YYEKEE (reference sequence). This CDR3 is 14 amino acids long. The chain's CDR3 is CASAPQGGSYEQYF. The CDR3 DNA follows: TGTGCCAGCGCCCCACAGGGAGGTTCCTACGAGCAGTACTTC.

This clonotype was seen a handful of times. The CDR3 DNA follows: TGCGCCAGCAGAGCCCCTGGGTCTAGCGGGACCAACGAGCAGTACTTC. This encodes CASRAPGSSGTNEQYF. The chain links TRBV5-1 to TRBJ2-7, with 9 positions matching TRBD2. Trimming at V came to 5 bases and at J to 5 bases, leaving 14 bases not matched to a gene. The V gene's germline CDR1 is SGHRS and CDR2 YFSETQ. The CDR3 length is 16 residues.

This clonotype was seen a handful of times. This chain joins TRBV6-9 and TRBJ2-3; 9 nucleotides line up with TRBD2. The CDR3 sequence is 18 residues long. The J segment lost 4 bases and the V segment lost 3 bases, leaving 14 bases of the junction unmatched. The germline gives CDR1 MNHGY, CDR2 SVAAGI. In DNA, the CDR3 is TGTGCCAGCAGTTACCGGATCTCGGCGGGAGGGCCTGCAGATACGCAGTATTTT. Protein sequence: CASSYRISAGGPADTQYF.

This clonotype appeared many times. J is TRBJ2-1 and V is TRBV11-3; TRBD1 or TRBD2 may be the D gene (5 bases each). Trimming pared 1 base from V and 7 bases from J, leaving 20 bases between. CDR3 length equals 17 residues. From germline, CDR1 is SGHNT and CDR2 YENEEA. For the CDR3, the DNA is TGTGCCAGCAGCTTAGGGGGGTCGGCCCACCAGGTGAATGAGCAGTTCTTC. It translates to CASSLGGSAHQVNEQFF.

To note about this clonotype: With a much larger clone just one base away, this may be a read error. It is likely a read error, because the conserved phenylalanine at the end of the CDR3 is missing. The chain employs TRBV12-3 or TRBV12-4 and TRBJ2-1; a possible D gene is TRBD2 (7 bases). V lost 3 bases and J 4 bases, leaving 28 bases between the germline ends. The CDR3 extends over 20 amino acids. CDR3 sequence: CASSFRPSLGAGVRYNEQFV. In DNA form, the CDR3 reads TGTGCCAGCAGTTTCCGGCCGAGCTTGGGGGCGGGAGTGCGGTACAATGAGCAGTTCGTC.

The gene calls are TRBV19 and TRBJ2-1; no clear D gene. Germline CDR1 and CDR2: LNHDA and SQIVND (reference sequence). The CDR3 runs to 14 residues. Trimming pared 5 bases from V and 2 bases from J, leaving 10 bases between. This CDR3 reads CASSSRPPYNEQFF. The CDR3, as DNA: TGTGCCAGTAGTTCCCGGCCGCCCTACAATGAGCAGTTCTTC. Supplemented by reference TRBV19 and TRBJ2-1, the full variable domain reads DGGITQSPKYLFRKEGQNVTLSCEQNLNHDAMYWYRQDPGQGLRLIYYSQIVNDFQKGDIAEGYSVSREKKESFPLTVTSAQKNPTAFYLCASSSRPPYNEQFFGPGTRLTVL.

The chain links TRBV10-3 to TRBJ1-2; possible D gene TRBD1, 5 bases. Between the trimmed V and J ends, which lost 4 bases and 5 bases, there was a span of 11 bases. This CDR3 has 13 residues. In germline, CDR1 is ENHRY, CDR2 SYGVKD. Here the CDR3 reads CAISAGLWYGYTF. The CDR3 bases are TGTGCCATCAGTGCGGGGCTATGGTATGGCTACACCTTC.

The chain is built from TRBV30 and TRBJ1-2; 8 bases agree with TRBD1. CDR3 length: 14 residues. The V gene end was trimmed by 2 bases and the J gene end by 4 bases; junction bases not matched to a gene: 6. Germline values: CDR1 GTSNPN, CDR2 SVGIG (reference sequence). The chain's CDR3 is CAWSSDRGVYGYTF. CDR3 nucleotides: TGTGCCTGGAGTAGCGACAGGGGCGTCTATGGCTACACCTTC. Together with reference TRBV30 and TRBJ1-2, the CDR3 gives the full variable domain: SQTIHQWPATLVQPVGSPLSLECTVEGTSNPNLYWYRQAAGRGLQLLFYSVGIGQISSEVPQNLSASRPQDRQFILSSKKLLLSDSGFYLCAWSSDRGVYGYTFGSGTRLTVV.

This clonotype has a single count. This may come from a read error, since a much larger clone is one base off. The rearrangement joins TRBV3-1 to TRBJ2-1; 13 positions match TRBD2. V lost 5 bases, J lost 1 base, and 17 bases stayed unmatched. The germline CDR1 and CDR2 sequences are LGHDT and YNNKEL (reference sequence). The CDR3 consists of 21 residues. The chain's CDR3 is CASSATLTSGRYLKSYNEQFF. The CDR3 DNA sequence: TGTGCCAGCAGCGCCACGCTGACTAGCGGGAGGTATTTAAAGTCCTACAATGAGCAGTTCTTC.

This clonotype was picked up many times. This CDR3 is CASSWAEQGLHTEAFF. The CDR3 coding sequence is TGTGCCAGCAGCTGGGCCGAACAGGGCCTCCACACTGAAGCTTTCTTT. The gene calls are TRBV13 and TRBJ1-1, with D possibly matching TRBD1 (6 bases). CDR1 is PRHDT and CDR2 is FYEKMQ in the germline V gene (reference sequence). This CDR3 region has 16 residues. V was clipped by 4 bases and J by 3 bases, with 18 bases between them.

CDR3 sequence: CATSDLDRETGELFF. CDR3 in DNA: TGTGCCACCAGTGATTTGGACAGGGAGACCGGGGAGCTGTTTTTT. The chain employs TRBV24-1 and TRBJ2-2, with 7 bases fitting TRBD1. The CDR3 consists of 15 residues. V was pared by 0 bases and J by 5 bases, with 2 bases of the junction left unmatched. Looked up from germline, CDR1 is KGHDR and CDR2 is SFDVKD.

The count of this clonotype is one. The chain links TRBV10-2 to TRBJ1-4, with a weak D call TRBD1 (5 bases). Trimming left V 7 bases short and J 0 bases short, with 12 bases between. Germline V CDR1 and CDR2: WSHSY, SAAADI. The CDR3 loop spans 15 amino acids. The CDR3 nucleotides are TGCGCCAGCACAAAGCCGGGGGCAACTAATGAAAAACTGTTTTTT. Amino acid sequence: CASTKPGATNEKLFF.

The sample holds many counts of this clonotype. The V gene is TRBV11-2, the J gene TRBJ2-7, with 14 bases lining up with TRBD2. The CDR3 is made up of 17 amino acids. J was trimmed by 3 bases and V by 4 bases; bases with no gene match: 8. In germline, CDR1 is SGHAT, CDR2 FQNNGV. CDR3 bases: TGTGCCAGCAGCTCCGTGAGGGGACTAGCGGGAGTCTACGAGCAGTACTTC. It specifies CASSSVRGLAGVYEQYF.

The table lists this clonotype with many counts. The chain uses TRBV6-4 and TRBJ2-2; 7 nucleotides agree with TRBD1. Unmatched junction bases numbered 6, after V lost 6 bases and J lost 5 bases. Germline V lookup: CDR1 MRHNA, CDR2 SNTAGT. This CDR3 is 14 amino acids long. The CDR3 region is CASSKTGTTGELFF. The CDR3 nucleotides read TGTGCCAGCAGCAAGACAGGGACGACCGGGGAGCTGTTTTTT.

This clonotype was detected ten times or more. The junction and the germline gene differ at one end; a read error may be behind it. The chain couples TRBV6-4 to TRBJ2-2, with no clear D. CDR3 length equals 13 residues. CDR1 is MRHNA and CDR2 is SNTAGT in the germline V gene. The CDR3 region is CATSNHASGELFF. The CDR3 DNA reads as TGTGCCACCAGTAACCACGCGTCCGGGGAGCTGTTTTTT.

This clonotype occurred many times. CDR3 sequence (DNA): TGTGCCAGCAGTTATAGTGTTTGGCGGGCAAACCAAAACAATGAGCAGTTCTTC. It yields the protein CASSYSVWRANQNNEQFF. This rearrangement joins TRBV6-5 to TRBJ2-1; a possible D gene is TRBD2 (5 bases). Trimming shortened V by 3 bases and J by 5 bases, and 23 bases separated the two germline ends. The germline gives CDR1 MNHEY, CDR2 SVGAGI. The CDR3 totals 18 residues.

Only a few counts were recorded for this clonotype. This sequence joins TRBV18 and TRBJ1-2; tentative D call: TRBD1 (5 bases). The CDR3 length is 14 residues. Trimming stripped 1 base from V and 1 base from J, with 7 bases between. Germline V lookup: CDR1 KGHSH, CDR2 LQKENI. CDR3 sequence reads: CASSPQGLNYGYTF. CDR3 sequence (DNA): TGTGCCAGCTCACCACAGGGGCTTAACTATGGCTACACCTTC.

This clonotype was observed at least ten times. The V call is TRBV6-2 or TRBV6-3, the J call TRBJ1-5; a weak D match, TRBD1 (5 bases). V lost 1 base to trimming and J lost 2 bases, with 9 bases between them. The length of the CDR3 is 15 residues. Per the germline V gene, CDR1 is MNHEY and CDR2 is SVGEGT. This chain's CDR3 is CASSYFSGGNQPQHF. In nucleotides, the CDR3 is TGTGCCAGCAGTTACTTTTCGGGGGGCAATCAGCCCCAGCATTTT.

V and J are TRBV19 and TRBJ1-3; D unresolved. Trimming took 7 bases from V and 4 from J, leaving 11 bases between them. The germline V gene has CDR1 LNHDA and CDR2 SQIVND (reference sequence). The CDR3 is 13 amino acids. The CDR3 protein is CASNDLEGNTIYF. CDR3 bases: TGTGCCAGTAATGATTTGGAAGGAAACACCATATATTTT.

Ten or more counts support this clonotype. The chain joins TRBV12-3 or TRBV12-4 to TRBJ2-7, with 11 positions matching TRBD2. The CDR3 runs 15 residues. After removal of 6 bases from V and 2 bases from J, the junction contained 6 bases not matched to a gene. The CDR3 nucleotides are TGTGCCAGCAGCATGGGACTAGCGGACACCTACGAGCAGTACTTC. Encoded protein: CASSMGLADTYEQYF.

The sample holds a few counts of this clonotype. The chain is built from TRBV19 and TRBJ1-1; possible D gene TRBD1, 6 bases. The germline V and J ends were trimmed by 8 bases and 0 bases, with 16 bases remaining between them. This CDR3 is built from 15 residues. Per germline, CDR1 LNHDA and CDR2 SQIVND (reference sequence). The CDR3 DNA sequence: TGTGCCAGTTCCCCCGTCGGGGGGCTGAACACTGAAGCTTTCTTT. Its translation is CASSPVGGLNTEAFF. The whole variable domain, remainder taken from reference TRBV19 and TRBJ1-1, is DGGITQSPKYLFRKEGQNVTLSCEQNLNHDAMYWYRQDPGQGLRLIYYSQIVNDFQKGDIAEGYSVSREKKESFPLTVTSAQKNPTAFYLCASSPVGGLNTEAFFGQGTRLTVV.

For the CDR3, the DNA is TGTGCCAGCAGCTTAGAAGCGGTCGGGGAGCTGTTTTTT. Amino acids: CASSLEAVGELFF. The chain uses TRBV11-2 and TRBJ2-2; TRBD2 might be the D (5 bases). CDR1 and CDR2 (germline): SGHAT, FQNNGV. This CDR3 contains 13 residues. The V end lost 0 bases, the J end lost 7 bases, and 6 bases lay between the germline ends.

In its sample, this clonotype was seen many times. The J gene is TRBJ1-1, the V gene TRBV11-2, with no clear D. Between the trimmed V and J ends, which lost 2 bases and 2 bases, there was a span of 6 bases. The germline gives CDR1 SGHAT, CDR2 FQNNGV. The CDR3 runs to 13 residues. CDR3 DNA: TGTGCCAGCAGCTTAACAGCTAACACTGAAGCTTTCTTT. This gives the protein CASSLTANTEAFF.

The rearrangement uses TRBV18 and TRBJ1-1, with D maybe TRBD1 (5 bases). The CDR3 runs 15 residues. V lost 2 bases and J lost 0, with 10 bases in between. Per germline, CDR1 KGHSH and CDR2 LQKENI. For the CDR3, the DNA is TGTGCCAGCTCACCAAGGGAAGGGGTGAACACTGAAGCTTTCTTT. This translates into CASSPREGVNTEAFF.